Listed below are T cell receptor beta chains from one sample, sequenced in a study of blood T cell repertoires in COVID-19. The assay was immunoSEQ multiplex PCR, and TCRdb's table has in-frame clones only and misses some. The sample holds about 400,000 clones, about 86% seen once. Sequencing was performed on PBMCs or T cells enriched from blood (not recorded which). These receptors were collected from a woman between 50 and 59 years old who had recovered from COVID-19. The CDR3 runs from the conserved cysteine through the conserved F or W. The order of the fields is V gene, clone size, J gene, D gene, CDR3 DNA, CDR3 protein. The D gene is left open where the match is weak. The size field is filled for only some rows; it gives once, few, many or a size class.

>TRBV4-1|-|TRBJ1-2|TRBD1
TGCGCCAGCAGCCGGGACAGGGGAATCTCCGGCTACACCTTC
CASSRDRGISGYTF
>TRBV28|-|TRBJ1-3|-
TGTGCCAGCAGGCCCAAGGGGTCGCCCATATATTTT
CASRPKGSPIYF
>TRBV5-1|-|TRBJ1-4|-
TGCGCCAGCAGCTTGGGTCAGGGTACTAATGAAAAACTGTTTTTT
CASSLGQGTNEKLFF
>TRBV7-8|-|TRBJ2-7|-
TGTGCCAGCAGCCCAAGCGCAGACTCCTACGAGCAGTACTTC
CASSPSADSYEQYF
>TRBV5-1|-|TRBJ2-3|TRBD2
TGCGCCAGCAGCCCCACTAGCGGGGGGAGCACAGATACGCAGTATTTT
CASSPTSGGSTDTQYF
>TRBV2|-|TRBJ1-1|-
TGTGCCAGCAGTGGGCGCGGAAGAAACACTGAAGCTTTCTTT
CASSGRGRNTEAFF
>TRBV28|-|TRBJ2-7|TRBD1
TGTGCCAGCAGTTTACCGGGACAGATTTACGAGCAGTACTTC
CASSLPGQIYEQYF
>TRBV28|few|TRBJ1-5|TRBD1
TGTGCCAGCAGCCGGGACAGGGGCAATCAGCCCCAGCATTTT
CASSRDRGNQPQHF
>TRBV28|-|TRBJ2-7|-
TGTGCCAGCAGTTTAAGTCCCTCCGGTGGTACGGGCGAGCAGTACTTC
CASSLSPSGGTGEQYF
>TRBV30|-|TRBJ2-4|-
TGTGCCTGGAGTGTCCGACAGGCCCGGGGCATTCAGTACTTC
CAWSVRQARGIQYF
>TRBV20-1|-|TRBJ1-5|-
TGCAGTGCTAGTTCCCGGTACGGCAATCAGCCCCAGCATTTT
CSASSRYGNQPQHF
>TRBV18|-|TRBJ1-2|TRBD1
TGTGCCAGCTCTGACGGGACAGTTTATGGCTACACCTTC
CASSDGTVYGYTF
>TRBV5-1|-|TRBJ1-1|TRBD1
TGCGCCAGCAGCTGGAATACCCGGACAGGGGGCACTGAAGCTTTCTTT
CASSWNTRTGGTEAFF
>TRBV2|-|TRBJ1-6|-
TGTGCCAGCAGTGCTTCCGGTCAGGGGAATTCACCCCTCCACTTT
CASSASGQGNSPLHF
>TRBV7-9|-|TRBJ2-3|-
TGTGCCAGCAGCTTATTACAGGACACAGATACGCAGTATTTT
CASSLLQDTDTQYF
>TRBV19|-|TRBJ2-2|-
TGTGCCAGTTCAGCGAACACCGGGGAGCTGTTTTTT
CASSANTGELFF
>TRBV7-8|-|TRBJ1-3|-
TGTGCCAGCAGCTTAATGGCAGGGACTGGAAACACCATATATTTT
CASSLMAGTGNTIYF
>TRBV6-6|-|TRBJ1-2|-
TGTGCCAGCAGCTCCCTAACGTTCCGTATGGATGGCTACACCTTC
CASSSLTFRMDGYTF
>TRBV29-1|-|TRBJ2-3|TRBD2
TGCAGCGTCGCTCAACTTCGGGGGGGCACTGATACGCAGTATTTT
CSVAQLRGGTDTQYF
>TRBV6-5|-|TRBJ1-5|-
TGTGCCAGCAGTTCTACCAGGGTTGGCAATCAGCCCCAGCATTTT
CASSSTRVGNQPQHF
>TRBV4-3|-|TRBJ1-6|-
TGCGCCAGCAGCCAAGATAGGTCGGAGGGACGGCCCTTCTCACCCCTCCACTTT
CASSQDRSEGRPFSPLHF
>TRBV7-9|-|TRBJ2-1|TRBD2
TGTGCCAGCAGTCCTCCGACTAGCCCCCACAATGAGCAGTTCTTC
CASSPPTSPHNEQFF
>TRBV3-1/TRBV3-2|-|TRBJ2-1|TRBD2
TGTGCCAGCAGCCCCGTAGGTGAAGCGGGGGGGGTTCGTTTTTGGAATGAGCAGTTCTTC
CASSPVGEAGGVRFWNEQFF
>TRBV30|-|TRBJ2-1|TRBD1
TGTGCCTGGAGCAGGGGGATTTACAATGAGCAGTTCTTC
CAWSRGIYNEQFF
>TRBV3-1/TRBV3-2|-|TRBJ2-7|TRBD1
TGTGCCAGCAGCCATGCCCGACAGGGCCACTACGAGCAGTACTTC
CASSHARQGHYEQYF
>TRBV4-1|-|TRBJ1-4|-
TGCGCCAGCAGCCAAGATTGGCCCGAGGAGAAACTGTTTTTT
CASSQDWPEEKLFF
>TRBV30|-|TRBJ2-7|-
TGTGCCTGGAGTGTAGGGGTCTACGAGCAGTACTTC
CAWSVGVYEQYF
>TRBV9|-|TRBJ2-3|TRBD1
TGTGCCAGCAGCGCAGGGGGTGCAGATACGCAGTATTTT
CASSAGGADTQYF
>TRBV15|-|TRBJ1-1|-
TGTGCCACCAGCAGAGATAAATGGGGAGAGACGAACACTGAAGCTTTCTTT
CATSRDKWGETNTEAFF
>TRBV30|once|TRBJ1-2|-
TGTGCCTGGAGTAGTGGCGGTAACTATGGCTACACCTTC
CAWSSGGNYGYTF
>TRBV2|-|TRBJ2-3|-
TGTGCCAGCAGTGACGGTACTAGCCTTCCTACAGATACGCAGTATTTT
CASSDGTSLPTDTQYF
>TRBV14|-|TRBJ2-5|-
TGTGCCAGCAGCCAAGGTCGGGGGATATTCCTTTCAGAGACCCAGTACTTC
CASSQGRGIFLSETQYF
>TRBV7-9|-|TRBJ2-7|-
TGTGCCAGCAGCTTAACCCCAGGGGAGCAGTACTTC
CASSLTPGEQYF
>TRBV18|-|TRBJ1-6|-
TGTGCCAGCTCACCGTATATGATTTGGGGGGATAATAATTCACCCCTCCACTTT
CASSPYMIWGDNNSPLHF
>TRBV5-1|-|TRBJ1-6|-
TGCGCCAGCAGCTTGCTACAGGGTTTAGATAATTCACCCCTCCACTTT
CASSLLQGLDNSPLHF
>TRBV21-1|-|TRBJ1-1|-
TGTGCCAGCAAAGACAGGGGCACTGAAGCTTTCTTT
CASKDRGTEAFF
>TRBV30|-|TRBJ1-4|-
TGTGCCTGGTCTCAGGCGATGGTATCTAATGAAAAACTGTTTTTT
CAWSQAMVSNEKLFF
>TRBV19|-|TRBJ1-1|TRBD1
TGTGCCAGTAGTATCCCCCCCCAGGGGGCCGTGAACACTGAAGCTTTCTTT
CASSIPPQGAVNTEAFF
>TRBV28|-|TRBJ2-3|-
TGTGCCAGCAGCCCCGATCATATTGTGCGCCCGGGGGGCCTCACAGATACGCAGTATTTT
CASSPDHIVRPGGLTDTQYF
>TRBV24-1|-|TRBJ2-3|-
TGTGCCACCGGGGACACGAGCACAGATACGCAGTATTTT
CATGDTSTDTQYF
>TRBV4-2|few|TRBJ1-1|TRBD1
TGTGCCAGCAGCCAAGAGGGACAGGGGAACACTGAAGCTTTCTTT
CASSQEGQGNTEAFF
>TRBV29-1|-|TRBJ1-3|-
TGCAGCGTTGGAGAGGGACTTGGAGAAGGCTCTGGAAACACCATATATTTT
CSVGEGLGEGSGNTIYF
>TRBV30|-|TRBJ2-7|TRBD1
TGTGCCTGGAGTCCCCCGGGACAGACGAGGGAGCAGTACTTC
CAWSPPGQTREQYF
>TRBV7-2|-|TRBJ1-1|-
TGTGCCAGCAGCTTAGCGTACAGGGTTGGGACTGAAGCTTTCTTT
CASSLAYRVGTEAFF
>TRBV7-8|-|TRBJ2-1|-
TGTGCCAGCAGCACCAACCAGGGTAGCTCCTACAATGAGCAGTTCTTC
CASSTNQGSSYNEQFF
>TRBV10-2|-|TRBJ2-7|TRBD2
TGCGCCACACGACCGGGACTAGCGGGGGGGCGCGAGCAGTACTTC
CATRPGLAGGREQYF
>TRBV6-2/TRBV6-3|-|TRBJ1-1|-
TGTGCCAGCAGCTCCGGTGTGGTGAACACTGAAGCTTTCTTT
CASSSGVVNTEAFF
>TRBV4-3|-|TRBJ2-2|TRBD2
TGCGCCAGCAGCCAATGGATAGCGGGGGGGCCCGGGGAGCTGTTTTTT
CASSQWIAGGPGELFF
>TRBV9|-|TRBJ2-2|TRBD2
TGTGCCAGCAGCGCTCCCCGGGGGGGGGCGAACACCGGGGAGCTGTTTTTT
CASSAPRGGANTGELFF
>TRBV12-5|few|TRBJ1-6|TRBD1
TGTGCTAGTGGTTTGCTGGGGACAGCTAATAATTCACCCCTCCACTTT
CASGLLGTANNSPLHF
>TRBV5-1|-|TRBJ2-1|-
TGCGCCAGCAGCTCCTCCGGACAGCCCTACAATGAGCAGTTCTTC
CASSSSGQPYNEQFF
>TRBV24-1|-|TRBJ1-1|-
TGTGCCACCAGTACAATCCCCGGTGCACCGGGAGGCACTGAAGCTTTCTTT
CATSTIPGAPGGTEAFF
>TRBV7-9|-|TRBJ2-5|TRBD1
TGTGCCAGCAGCCAAGGAACGAGGGGACAGATCCAAGAGACCCAGTACTTC
CASSQGTRGQIQETQYF